The entry below gives a single TCR beta chain sequence along with its context. Libraries were prepared by immunoSEQ multiplex PCR; TCRdb keeps only in-frame clonotypes and omits some of them. Altogether approximately 83,000 clones are present, roughly 71% being singletons, with the ten largest covering approximately 10%. The record originates from a study of blood T cell repertoires in COVID-19. For the study at large: From T cells, B-cell-depleted T cells, or PBMCs came the material, which was cDNA or gDNA.

V lost 0 bases, J lost 8 bases, and 13 bases lay in between. The CDR3 consists of 15 residues. The germline V gene has CDR1 LGHNA and CDR2 YSLEER. The J gene is TRBJ1-4, the V gene TRBV4-3; D unclear. The sequence came from an elderly woman with acute or convalescent COVID-19. The sequenced sample consisted of peripheral blood. The DNA of the CDR3 is TGCGCCAGCAGCCAAGATGATGGAGGTTGGGAAAAACTGTTTTTT. Translated: CASSQDDGGWEKLFF.